The rows below give T cell receptor beta chains drawn from one sample of a study of blood T cell repertoires in COVID-19. Using immunoSEQ multiplex PCR, the repertoire was profiled, and TCRdb retains in-frame clones only, with some absent. This table has about 150,000 clones, 82% appearing once. The specimen sequenced was peripheral blood. These receptors all stem from a woman of 80 years or more with active or convalescent COVID-19. The CDR3 runs from the conserved cysteine through the conserved F or W.

v_call: TRBV24-1
cdr3_aa: CATSDSSGGVLFTDTQYF

v_call: TRBV19
cdr3_aa: CASSTSVPGQSWATEAFF

v_call: TRBV4-1
cdr3_aa: CASSQGTTGGIDTQYF

v_call: TRBV7-9
cdr3_aa: CASSLSSVPPWNTQYF

v_call: TRBV6-6
cdr3_aa: CASTRPGQGDYGYTF

v_call: TRBV2
cdr3_aa: CASNSQQNTEAFF

v_call: TRBV5-1
cdr3_aa: CASSLGLADSTDTQYF

v_call: TRBV10-2
cdr3_aa: CASSVGGSQPQHF

v_call: TRBV4-1
cdr3_aa: CASSQDSGSYSHYEQYF

v_call: TRBV10-3
cdr3_aa: CAITKRPTSGRANEQFF

v_call: TRBV6-5
cdr3_aa: CASSSGDRGNSPLHF

v_call: TRBV7-9
cdr3_aa: CASSSQQGSYEQYF

v_call: TRBV2
cdr3_aa: CASRAGYEQYF

v_call: TRBV13
cdr3_aa: CASSFANGNTGELFF

v_call: TRBV5-1
cdr3_aa: CASSFSSGVNEQYF

v_call: TRBV5-1
cdr3_aa: CASRATSASTDTQYF

v_call: TRBV28
cdr3_aa: CASQTLQGDQPQHF

v_call: TRBV4-2
cdr3_aa: CASSRRPLAGGHADTQYF

v_call: TRBV7-3
cdr3_aa: CASSIGGRAEAFF

v_call: TRBV6-5
cdr3_aa: CASLNRVDGYTF

v_call: TRBV27
cdr3_aa: CASTRTGFEKLFF

v_call: TRBV7-9
cdr3_aa: CASSLGTGTTNTGELFF

v_call: TRBV9
cdr3_aa: CASSVASGYNEKLFF

v_call: TRBV2
cdr3_aa: CASRFTTNIGEKLFF

v_call: TRBV5-5
cdr3_aa: CASSLARHDGYTF

v_call: TRBV6-5
cdr3_aa: CASTKGYGNSYEQYF

v_call: TRBV19
cdr3_aa: CASIEGTSEYNEQFF

v_call: TRBV29-1
cdr3_aa: CSVVTSGSSYNEQFF

v_call: TRBV7-3
cdr3_aa: CASSNRDRGSGGYTF

v_call: TRBV20-1
cdr3_aa: CSARSITEAFF

v_call: TRBV19
cdr3_aa: CASSSPRDRNYGYTF

v_call: TRBV3-1/TRBV3-2
cdr3_aa: CASSQDGAGEETQYF

v_call: TRBV19
cdr3_aa: CASSIEVWRPQHF

v_call: TRBV10-2
cdr3_aa: CASSWGQAGYTF

v_call: TRBV20-1
cdr3_aa: CSATDRGDSPLHF

v_call: TRBV7-9
cdr3_aa: CASSWGQLNTEAFF

v_call: TRBV5-6
cdr3_aa: CASSLWDRRSGNTIYF

v_call: TRBV4-2
cdr3_aa: CASSLLLAGAGYEQYF

v_call: TRBV5-1
cdr3_aa: CASGVGGIDNEQFF

v_call: TRBV7-6
cdr3_aa: CASSSQQGIGYTF

v_call: TRBV28
cdr3_aa: CASSELAGTTYEQYF

v_call: TRBV3-1/TRBV3-2
cdr3_aa: CASSRNQGAYGYTF

v_call: TRBV6-5
cdr3_aa: CASSKGPDRVYEQYF

v_call: TRBV3-1/TRBV3-2
cdr3_aa: CASSQGQGWIQPQHF

v_call: TRBV9
cdr3_aa: CASSVGGQAGNYGYTF

v_call: TRBV12-5
cdr3_aa: CASAAGSANNNEQFF

v_call: TRBV6-1
cdr3_aa: CASSGRTGSSNQPQHF

v_call: TRBV3-1/TRBV3-2
cdr3_aa: CASSRTGSEAFF